This paragraph reports one T cell receptor (beta chain). The antigen is not known. Trimming stripped 3 bases from V and 2 bases from J, with 7 bases between. The CDR3 is 13 residues long. The germline gives CDR1 MNHEY, CDR2 SMNVEV (reference sequence). This sample stems from a study of CD8+CD57+ T cells in acquired aplastic anemia. Whole-study findings and limits: A significant difference in CD8+ Simpson's diversity between patients and controls was not found.

Both TCR beta VDJ combination and CDR3 sequence profiling were carried out. Genomic DNA was the template for this profiling. Each CDR3 protein is one row after TCRdb ran MiXCR on the reads. The profile shows about 180,000 distinct CDR3 sequences, roughly 65% of them singletons. Before being chosen for sequencing, patients had shown CD8+CD57+ cell expansion by flow cytometry. There was no therapy given to any patient before the blood sampling took place. The source material was sorted CD4+, CD8+, or CD8+CD57+ T cells (not recorded which) from PBMCs. The clonotype was recovered from a human donor with aplastic anemia. V usage is TRBV27 and J usage is TRBJ1-2; unclear D gene. CDR3 region: CASSFTPNYGYTF. For the CDR3, the DNA is TGTGCCAGCAGTTTTACACCGAACTATGGCTACACCTTC.